The 8 T cell receptor beta chains below were found in one sample sequenced in a study of cytomegalovirus exposure and HLA in healthy donors. This PCR relied on a set of 60 Vbeta primers and 13 Jbeta primers. The assay was immunoSEQ multiplex PCR, and TCRdb's table has in-frame clones only and misses some. Here the sample spans fewer than 200,000 clones, about three quarters being singletons. Input material: PBMCs. The origin of the receptors is a woman aged 50 to 60 in good health and CMV-seropositive.

This clone was seen more than once but under ten times. The V gene is TRBV7-2, the J gene TRBJ2-7, with TRBD1 matching 8 bases. Germline loops: CDR1 SGHTA, CDR2 FQGNSA. The V segment lost 8 bases and the J segment 5 bases; nucleotides outside the gene matches: 11. The CDR3 is 14 amino acids. The CDR3 sequence: CASGRDRRIHEQYF. CDR3 coding DNA: TGTGCCAGCGGCCGGGACAGGAGGATCCACGAGCAGTACTTC.

This chain links TRBV9 with TRBJ2-2; D not resolved. The V end lost 3 bases, the J end lost 7 bases, and 10 bases lay between the germline ends. Germline CDR1 and CDR2: SGDLS and YYNGEE. This CDR3 is built from 13 residues. CDR3 nucleotide sequence: TGTGCCAGCAGCGCTGGGCTCGGCGGGGAGCTGTTTTTT. Its translation is CASSAGLGGELFF.

CDR3 protein: CASSPGAGDRGYGYTF. Written as DNA, the CDR3 is TGTGCCAGCAGCCCCGGAGCCGGGGACAGGGGGTATGGCTACACCTTC. V is TRBV14 and J is TRBJ1-2, with 11 bases matching TRBD1. Per the germline V gene, CDR1 is SGHDN and CDR2 is FVKESK. The V gene end was trimmed by 4 bases and the J gene end by 5 bases; junction bases not matched to a gene: 9. The length of the CDR3 is 16 residues.

The rearrangement joins TRBV5-1 to TRBJ2-3; tentatively, D is TRBD2 (6 bases). The V and J ends lost 0 bases and 1 base respectively, with 9 bases between them. Germline CDR1 is SGHRS and CDR2 is YFSETQ. The CDR3 has 15 residues. The CDR3 nucleotides read TGCGCCAGCAGCTTGGACGCTAGCGGCACAGATACGCAGTATTTT. Translating it yields CASSLDASGTDTQYF.

This clone came up a few times. The chain combines TRBV7-2 with TRBJ1-2, with 9 bases lining up with TRBD1. CDR3 length: 16 residues. Germline CDR1 and CDR2: SGHTA and FQGNSA. Unmatched junction bases numbered 11, after V lost 1 base and J lost 8 bases. CDR3 coding DNA: TGTGCCAGCAGCTTAGTGTCGCGGGGACAGGGTCAAGGCTACACCTTC. Translation: CASSLVSRGQGQGYTF.

V usage is TRBV6-1 and J usage is TRBJ2-5; 7 nucleotides match TRBD1. Germline V gives CDR1 MNHNS, CDR2 SASEGT. CDR3 length equals 15 residues. V lost 6 bases to trimming and J lost 5 bases; unmatched junction nucleotides: 12. The CDR3 DNA reads as TGTGCCAGCAGCGACGTGAGGGGGCGCTCGGAGACCCAGTACTTC. Its translation: CASSDVRGRSETQYF.

This clone has just a few counts. The genes are TRBV6-5 and TRBJ2-7; D gene uncertain. Trimming took off 0 bases at V and 7 bases at J, with 13 bases between the two ends. This CDR3 has 14 residues. Germline CDR1 MNHEY, CDR2 SVGAGI. CDR3 in DNA: TGTGCCAGCAGTTACTCTGGCCGCCTTTGGGAGCAGTACTTC. It is translated as CASSYSGRLWEQYF.

This clone appeared a few times. One junction end disagrees with the germline gene, perhaps due to a read error. The CDR3 DNA reads as TGTGCCAGCAGTTACTTAAAGGGACTAGCGGATGTAGATACGCAGTATTTT. Amino acid sequence: CASSYLKGLADVDTQYF. The chain combines TRBV10-3 with TRBJ2-3; 11 nucleotides match TRBD2. There are 17 residues in the CDR3. Germline V gene lookup returns CDR1 ENHRY and CDR2 SYGVKD.